These 10 T cell receptor beta chains were all obtained from the same sample, sequenced in a study of monozygotic twins with inflammatory bowel disease. Reanalyzing the 5' RACE reads, TCRdb keeps one entry per CDR3 protein, without DNA. The sample's table shows a few hundred thousand distinct CDR3 sequences. Material: blood. All receptors come from a human donor with ulcerative colitis or Crohn's disease, or a healthy co-twin of an affected twin (not recorded which).

The gene calls are TRBV20-1 and TRBJ1-2; absent DNA, TCRdb's TRBD1 call cannot be checked. The CDR3 contains 13 residues. The V gene's germline CDR1 is DFQATT and CDR2 SNEGSKA (reference sequence). The CDR3 sequence: CSARDGGVDGYTF.

This rearrangement joins TRBV6-5 to TRBJ1-1. CDR1 MNHEY and CDR2 SVGAGI come from the germline V gene. The CDR3 consists of 11 residues. CDR3 region: CASIRGRGAFF.

The chain carries TRBV7-3 and TRBJ1-6; there is no DNA to check the TCRdb D call of TRBD1. Germline V gene lookup returns CDR1 SGHTA and CDR2 FQGTGA. CDR3 size: 13 residues. CDR3 protein: CASSLDIASPLHF.

This chain uses TRBV5-1 with TRBJ2-3; lacking DNA, the TRBD1 call made by TCRdb goes unchecked. Germline CDR1 and CDR2: SGHRS and YFSETQ. The CDR3 loop spans 14 amino acids. The CDR3 sequence: CASSPGPGPDTQYF.

V and J are TRBV5-1 and TRBJ2-1; TCRdb proposes TRBD1, but this gene call is untestable without DNA. The CDR3 extends over 16 amino acids. Germline values: CDR1 SGHRS, CDR2 YFSETQ. CDR3 sequence reads: CASSLEGTGPYNEQFF. The complete variable domain, with remaining parts taken from reference TRBV5-1 and TRBJ2-1, reads KAGVTQTPRYLIKTRGQQVTLSCSPISGHRSVSWYQQTPGQGLQFLFEYFSETQRNKGNFPGRFSGRQFSNSRSEMNVSTLELGDSALYLCASSLEGTGPYNEQFFGPGTRLTVL.

This chain joins TRBV12-3 or TRBV12-4 and TRBJ1-1; the D call from TCRdb, TRBD1, cannot be confirmed without DNA. The CDR3 loop spans 13 amino acids. The CDR3 protein is CASSPSIGGPAFF.

V and J are TRBV20-1 and TRBJ2-3; the D gene TCRdb calls, TRBD2, cannot be checked with no DNA. This CDR3 has 12 residues. Germline V gives CDR1 DFQATT, CDR2 SNEGSKA (reference sequence). The CDR3 loop reads CSARAGGDTQYF.

The CDR3 loop is CASSFYPPHSKTTEAFF. The chain combines TRBV6-5 with TRBJ1-1; the D call of TRBD1 rests on TCRdb alone, since no DNA is present to check it. The CDR3 contains 17 residues. Germline CDR1 and CDR2: MNHEY and SVGAGI.

V gene TRBV28 combines with J gene TRBJ1-1. CDR1 and CDR2 (germline): MDHEN, SYDVKM. CDR3 size: 16 residues. The CDR3 region is CASSLYGSTMNTEAFF.

The chain links TRBV12-3 or TRBV12-4 to TRBJ2-7. The CDR3 covers 11 residues. The CDR3 is CASSRNYEQYF.